This T cell receptor beta chain is from a study of blood T cell repertoires in COVID-19. Study-level information: Italy, Spain and the United States were the sources of the convalescent and acute COVID-19 samples. PBMCs, B-cell-depleted T cells, or T cells were the source of the cDNA or gDNA that made up the material.

To note about this clone: Its ends do not fully match the called genes, so a read error is possible.

Germline lookup yields CDR1 SGHAT and CDR2 FQNNGV. The CDR3 sequence is 11 residues long. Authors' analysis steps: Estimation of nucleated cell counts was performed using reference gene primer amplification. Data came from immunoSEQ multiplex PCR; TCRdb stores just in-frame clones and leaves some out. That table furnishes V, J and clone size, whereas the DNA furnished D and trimming. The sample includes about 210,000 clones, around four fifths of them seen just once. The rearrangement links TRBV11-2 to TRBJ2-5; D unresolved. The sequence was collected from a man in his sixties with COVID-19, enrolled during active disease. The sequenced sample consisted of peripheral blood. Here the CDR3 reads CASSAPGPIHF. The CDR3 region has the DNA TGTGCCAGCAGCGCCCCGGGTCCGATACACTTC.